The rows below give T cell receptor beta chains drawn from one sample of a study of blood T cell repertoires in COVID-19. Profiled with immunoSEQ multiplex PCR; TCRdb holds only in-frame clones, not every one. The repertoire includes about 280,000 clones, roughly 90% of them detected once, and about 11% sits in the top ten. Sample: peripheral blood. The receptors originated from a woman under 40 with COVID-19, enrolled during active disease. Both conserved end residues are part of each CDR3. D genes are given only for firm matches. Clone size appears in some rows only: once, few, many, or a class for an expanded clone.

abundance,j_gene,v_gene,d_gene,CDR3aa,CDR3nt
NA,TRBJ1-6,TRBV4-1,NA,CASSPKSIAQLNSPLHF,TGCGCCAGCAGCCCCAAGTCCATTGCACAGCTGAATTCACCCCTCCACTTT
NA,TRBJ1-2,TRBV27,TRBD1,CASSNGQGVGYTF,TGTGCCAGCAGCAATGGACAGGGGGTTGGCTACACCTTC
NA,TRBJ1-1,TRBV6-5,NA,CASNLGAPNTEAFF,TGTGCCAGCAACCTGGGGGCACCGAACACTGAAGCTTTCTTT
NA,TRBJ2-7,TRBV28,NA,CASRPSGYLYEQYF,TGTGCCAGCAGGCCCAGCGGGTACCTCTACGAGCAGTACTTC
NA,TRBJ2-7,TRBV29-1,TRBD1,CSVAGTGKKYEQYF,TGCAGCGTCGCCGGGACAGGGAAGAAATACGAGCAGTACTTC
NA,TRBJ2-1,TRBV11-2,TRBD2,CASSLGLAVGLSGYNEQFF,TGTGCCAGCAGCTTAGGGCTAGCGGTGGGTCTATCGGGGTACAATGAGCAGTTCTTC
NA,TRBJ2-2,TRBV6-4,NA,CASSETGEAGELFF,TGTGCCAGCAGTGAGACGGGAGAGGCCGGGGAGCTGTTTTTT
NA,TRBJ1-1,TRBV2,NA,CASSETRAEAFF,TGTGCCAGCAGTGAAACGCGTGCTGAAGCTTTCTTT
NA,TRBJ2-7,TRBV5-1,TRBD2,CASSLAVMGTSVYEQYF,TGCGCCAGCAGCTTGGCCGTTATGGGGACTAGCGTTTACGAGCAGTACTTC
NA,TRBJ2-5,TRBV6-6,NA,CASTTEGLQETQYF,TGTGCCAGCACTACCGAGGGACTCCAAGAGACCCAGTACTTC
NA,TRBJ2-1,TRBV3-1/TRBV3-2,NA,CASSRRGDPYNEQFF,TGTGCCAGCAGCCGCCGGGGAGACCCATACAATGAGCAGTTCTTC
NA,TRBJ2-2,TRBV27,TRBD2,CASSSLLGTSDSNTGELFF,TGTGCCAGCAGTTCACTACTCGGGACTAGCGACTCGAACACCGGGGAGCTGTTTTTT
NA,TRBJ1-1,TRBV27,NA,CASSYGRGTFNTEAFF,TGTGCCAGCAGTTACGGACGGGGAACCTTTAACACTGAAGCTTTCTTT
NA,TRBJ1-4,TRBV24-1,NA,CATSDAGGSEKLFF,TGTGCCACCAGTGATGCCGGGGGGAGCGAAAAACTGTTTTTT
NA,TRBJ2-2,TRBV5-5,TRBD2,CASSLGYVASGTGELFF,TGTGCCAGCAGCTTAGGGTATGTGGCTAGCGGAACCGGGGAGCTGTTTTTT
NA,TRBJ1-2,TRBV5-1,NA,CASRLWGPSNYGYTF,TGCGCCAGCAGGCTGTGGGGGCCCTCTAACTATGGCTACACCTTC
NA,TRBJ2-6,TRBV9,NA,CASSALRGSSGANVLTF,TGTGCCAGCAGCGCCCTTAGGGGAAGCTCTGGGGCCAACGTCCTGACTTTC
NA,TRBJ2-7,TRBV6-5,TRBD2,CASSLLAVPTWEQYF,TGTGCCAGCAGTCTACTAGCGGTCCCTACGTGGGAGCAGTACTTC
NA,TRBJ1-5,TRBV7-2,NA,CASSWTEGGNQPQHF,TGTGCCAGCAGCTGGACAGAAGGCGGCAATCAGCCCCAGCATTTT
once,TRBJ2-1,TRBV5-1,TRBD2,CASSSTSGDNEQFF,TGCGCCAGCAGCTCGACTAGCGGGGACAATGAGCAGTTCTTC
NA,TRBJ2-3,TRBV11-2,TRBD2,CASSFVSGRAADTQYF,TGTGCCAGCAGCTTTGTAAGCGGGAGGGCCGCAGATACGCAGTATTTT
few,TRBJ2-7,TRBV19,NA,CASSIGSSGEQYF,TGTGCCAGTAGTATTGGTTCTTCGGGCGAGCAGTACTTC
once,TRBJ2-3,TRBV19,NA,CASSFGGSTDTQYF,TGTGCCAGTAGTTTTGGCGGTAGCACAGATACGCAGTATTTT
NA,TRBJ2-2,TRBV27,TRBD1,CASSLGQGATGELFF,TGTGCCAGCAGTTTGGGACAGGGGGCCACCGGGGAGCTGTTTTTT
NA,TRBJ2-3,TRBV7-9,NA,CASSYSSTDTQYF,TGTGCCAGCAGTTATTCTAGCACAGATACGCAGTATTTT
NA,TRBJ2-5,TRBV25-1,TRBD2,CASSGDRGGETQYF,TGTGCCAGCAGTGGGGACCGCGGGGGAGAGACCCAGTACTTC
once,TRBJ2-3,TRBV10-3,TRBD1,CAAHRGSTDTQYF,TGTGCCGCGCACAGGGGAAGCACAGATACGCAGTATTTT